This T cell receptor beta chain emerged from a study of metastatic and nonmetastatic thyroid tumors. Study information: The comparison covered peripheral blood and tumor or nodule tissue in malignant and benign thyroid patients.

Overall study findings and caveats: Significantly higher TCR beta diversity was reportedly seen in malignant thyroid tumors than benign nodules, in blood and tumor.

This clone has more than one count but fewer than ten. Its matching antigen is unknown. Germline and junction disagree at one end, which may indicate a read error. Original data processing: The study's classifier, a distant-metastasis tool for papillary thyroid cancer, was built using CDR3 differences across clinicopathological groups. TCRdb re-analyzed the PCR reads using MiXCR. For this entry, the V and J calls and clone size follow TCRdb and not the study's own pipeline. The sample lists 30,000 to 35,000 clones, roughly 15% occurring once. CDR1 MNHEY and CDR2 SMNVEV come from the germline V gene (reference sequence). The length of the CDR3 is 16 residues. Thyroid surgery had not been preceded by any treatment in any patient.

Sequences were obtained from blood. The receptor was isolated from a female donor with papillary thyroid cancer or a benign thyroid nodule (not recorded which). Some clones in this sample may be carry-over from other donors' samples. The chain employs TRBV27 and TRBJ2-2, with TRBD1 matching over 7 bases. CDR3 protein: CVSSFTATGWTGELFF. CDR3 DNA: TGTGTCAGCAGTTTCACCGCGACAGGGTGGACCGGGGAGCTGTTTTTT.